What follows is one TCR beta chain and its context. The sample belongs to a study of blood T cell repertoires in COVID-19. Overall study context: PBMCs, B-cell-depleted T cells, or T cells were the source of the cDNA or gDNA that made up the material.

The germline V gene encodes CDR1 ENHRY and CDR2 SYGVKD. V lost 5 bases, J lost 3 bases, and 9 bases stayed unmatched. The CDR3 is made up of 16 amino acids. The data were produced by immunoSEQ multiplex PCR, yet TCRdb's version contains in-frame clones alone and is incomplete. The table records under 100,000 clones, over 80% of them present only once. This receptor was obtained from a woman in her fifties or sixties with active COVID-19. The chain has TRBV10-3 and TRBJ2-7, with 11 bases matching TRBD2. Sequenced material: peripheral blood. CDR3 sequence reads: CAISYLAGGIDYEQYF. The CDR3 region has the DNA TGTGCCATCAGTTATTTAGCGGGAGGGATAGACTACGAGCAGTACTTC.